Listed below are T cell receptor beta chains from one sample, sequenced in a study of CD8 T cells in ankylosing spondylitis. Via MiXCR, TCRdb re-called the 5' RACE reads, giving one row per CDR3 protein. In the table there are around 75,000 distinct CDR3 sequences, about 5.2% of which are singletons. The sequencing input was blood, either unsorted or a sorted T cell fraction (not recorded which). Receptors originate from a male donor with ankylosing spondylitis or in good health (not recorded which). Both conserved end residues are part of each CDR3. A D gene is named only where the DNA matches it firmly. Rows may omit the clone size; those that give it use once, few, many or a size class.

TRBJ1-5	14	.	TRBV2	many	TGTGCCAGCAGTGACGACCGTACCTATCAGCCCCAGCATTTT	CASSDDRTYQPQHF
TRBJ2-1	16	TRBD2	TRBV27	many	TGTGCCAGCAGTCAAGGACTAGCGGGGTACTACAATGAGCAGTTCTTC	CASSQGLAGYYNEQFF
TRBJ2-2	16	TRBD2	TRBV7-6	many	TGTGCCAGCAGCTTAGTGGGAGGGCGTGTCGCCGGGGAGCTGTTTTTT	CASSLVGGRVAGELFF
TRBJ1-3	18	.	TRBV7-2	many	TGTGCCAGCAGCTTCCAGTCAGCCAGCCCTAGCTCTGGAAACACCATATATTTT	CASSFQSASPSSGNTIYF
TRBJ2-1	15	.	TRBV3-1	many	TGTGCCAGCAGCCCCCAGGGGAGGTCCTACAATGAGCAGTTCTTC	CASSPQGRSYNEQFF
TRBJ2-2	14	.	TRBV7-7	many	TGTGCTAGCAGATTGGACAGGAACACCGGGGAGCTGTTTTTT	CASRLDRNTGELFF
TRBJ1-1	16	.	TRBV29-1	many	TGCAGCGTTGAAGTGCCCCCCGGGGGGCTGAACACTGAAGCTTTCTTT	CSVEVPPGGLNTEAFF
TRBJ1-4	15	TRBD1	TRBV12-3/TRBV12-4	many	TGTGCCAGCAGCTACAGGGGCGTAACTAATGAAAAACTGTTTTTT	CASSYRGVTNEKLFF
TRBJ1-2	15	TRBD1	TRBV4-1	many	TGCGCCAGCAGCCAATCACAGGGGGCCTACTATGGCTACACCTTC	CASSQSQGAYYGYTF
TRBJ2-7	15	.	TRBV20-1	many	TGCAGTGCTAGAGATTGGGGCAGGGACTCTTACGAGCAGTACTTC	CSARDWGRDSYEQYF
TRBJ1-4	14	.	TRBV14	many	TGTGCCAGCAGCCAAATGGGATTCAGGGAAAAACTGTTTTTT	CASSQMGFREKLFF
TRBJ2-1	17	.	TRBV4-3	many	TGCGCCAGCAGCCAAGACAATGGGCCAGGGACAAGCAATGAGCAGTTCTTC	CASSQDNGPGTSNEQFF
TRBJ1-3	12	.	TRBV20-1	many	TGCAGTGCTCGCGGGGGTGGAAACACCATATATTTT	CSARGGGNTIYF
TRBJ1-1	12	.	TRBV5-1	many	TGCGCCAGCAGCTTGGACCTCACTGAAGCTTTCTTT	CASSLDLTEAFF
TRBJ2-2	19	TRBD1	TRBV27	many	TGTGCCAGCAGTTTCTCCCCCATTCTGGGACAGCCGAACACCGGGGAGCTGTTTTTT	CASSFSPILGQPNTGELFF
TRBJ2-1	19	TRBD2	TRBV7-9	many	TGTGCCAGCAGTTCCCCACTAGCGGGGGGGCAGTCGTCGCTGGATGAGCAGTTCTTC	CASSSPLAGGQSSLDEQFF
TRBJ2-3	14	.	TRBV12-3/TRBV12-4	many	TGTGCCAGCAGTTTAGCGGGGGTTGGAGATACGCAGTATTTT	CASSLAGVGDTQYF
TRBJ2-2	13	.	TRBV29-1	many	TGCAGCGTCCGCGAGGCGGGCACCGGGGAGCTGTTTTTT	CSVREAGTGELFF
TRBJ1-5	16	.	TRBV7-9	few	TGTGCCAGCAGCTTAGCGGTCGACAGAAACAATCAGCCCCAGCATTTT	CASSLAVDRNNQPQHF
TRBJ2-1	14	.	TRBV5-6	many	TGTGCCAGCAGCTTGTGGTCAGAAGACAATGAGCAGTTCTTC	CASSLWSEDNEQFF
TRBJ1-4	17	.	TRBV15	many	TGTGCCACCAGCAGCGCTCGGGACATTGCAACTAATGAAAAACTGTTTTTT	CATSSARDIATNEKLFF
TRBJ2-7	15	.	TRBV29-1	many	TGCAGCGCAGAGCTTACCGGGACGGAGACCTACGAGCAGTACTTC	CSAELTGTETYEQYF
TRBJ2-7	14	TRBD1	TRBV5-1	many	TGCGCCAGCAGCTTGGAAGGGACAGGGTACGAGCAGTACTTC	CASSLEGTGYEQYF
TRBJ1-6	13	.	TRBV12-3/TRBV12-4	many	TGTGCCAGCAAGATAGCTCATACTTCACCCCTCCACTTT	CASKIAHTSPLHF
TRBJ2-7	14	.	TRBV20-1	many	TGCAGTGCTAGAGAAGCAGGAAAACCCTACGAGCAGTACTTC	CSAREAGKPYEQYF
TRBJ2-1	16	.	TRBV4-2	many	TGTGCCAGCAGCCAAACCGGGACTCCCTTTTACAATGAGCAGTTCTTC	CASSQTGTPFYNEQFF
TRBJ1-3	15	.	TRBV20-1	many	TGCAGTGCTAGTATAGCCTCGTCCTCTGGAAACACCATATATTTT	CSASIASSSGNTIYF
TRBJ1-3	16	.	TRBV5-1	many	TGCGCCAGCAGTTATGACCCAGGGAGCTCTGGAAACACCATATATTTT	CASSYDPGSSGNTIYF
TRBJ2-7	12	.	TRBV4-1	many	TGCGCCAGCAGCGTACAGGGTGGCGAGCAGTACTTC	CASSVQGGEQYF
TRBJ1-5	14	TRBD1	TRBV20-1	many	TGCAGTGCCCAGGGACAGCTTAGCAATCAGCCCCAGCATTTT	CSAQGQLSNQPQHF
TRBJ1-5	15	.	TRBV2	many	TGTGCCAGCAGTAGACCCTTGGGGAGCAATCAGCCCCAGCATTTT	CASSRPLGSNQPQHF
TRBJ2-7	12	.	TRBV30	few	TGTGCCTGGAGTGGACAGGAGTACGAGCAGTACTTC	CAWSGQEYEQYF
TRBJ1-1	14	.	TRBV25-1	many	TGTGCCAGCAGAAACCCGGGGGTGGGGACTGAAGCTTTCTTT	CASRNPGVGTEAFF
TRBJ1-6	14	TRBD1	TRBV5-5	many	TGTGCCAGCAGCGCGGGACAGAATAATTCACCCCTCCACTTT	CASSAGQNNSPLHF
TRBJ2-7	20	TRBD2	TRBV7-9	.	TGTGCCAGCAGCAAACGCTCCGGGGGGACTGGGGTAGCGGGGGTCTACGAGCAGTACTTC	CASSKRSGGTGVAGVYEQYF
TRBJ2-1	16	.	TRBV20-1	many	TGCAGTGCTAGAGGGGGTGCAGGGTCCGCGGCAAATGAGCAGTTCTTC	CSARGGAGSAANEQFF
TRBJ2-1	13	.	TRBV24-1	many	TGTGCCACCATGCAGGGTGCCTACAATGAGCAGTTCTTC	CATMQGAYNEQFF
TRBJ2-1	15	TRBD1	TRBV6-5	many	TGTGCCAGCATTTCAGGGGGCAGCTCCTACAATGAGCAGTTCTTC	CASISGGSSYNEQFF
TRBJ2-3	14	.	TRBV28	medium-sized	TGTGCCAGCAGTGGGGAATCGCGCACAGATACGCAGTATTTT	CASSGESRTDTQYF
TRBJ2-5	13	TRBD2	TRBV3-1	many	TGTGCCAGCGAGGGACTAGCGGAAGAGACCCAGTACTTC	CASEGLAEETQYF
TRBJ1-4	13	.	TRBV18	many	TGTGCCAGCTCACCCAGGGGAAATGAAAAACTGTTTTTT	CASSPRGNEKLFF
TRBJ1-2	13	.	TRBV25-1	many	TGTGCCAGCAGTAAGGTGGGGGCGAGCGGCTACACCTTC	CASSKVGASGYTF
TRBJ1-2	13	TRBD1	TRBV20-1	many	TGCAGTGCGGGGACAGGGGGCACCTATGGCTACACCTTC	CSAGTGGTYGYTF
TRBJ1-3	14	TRBD1	TRBV27	many	TGTGCCAGCGGGACAGGGAGCTCTGGAAACACCATATATTTT	CASGTGSSGNTIYF
TRBJ1-6	15	TRBD1	TRBV13	many	TGTGCCAGCAGCTCGGCGAGCGACAGGGCCGCACCCCTCCACTTT	CASSSASDRAAPLHF
TRBJ1-5	14	.	TRBV3-1	many	TGTGCCAGCAGCCAAGTCGGCAGGGATCAGCCCCAGCATTTT	CASSQVGRDQPQHF
TRBJ2-7	15	.	TRBV5-1	many	TGCGCCAGCAGCTTGGAGGTAGGGGGATGGTACGAGCAGTACTTC	CASSLEVGGWYEQYF
TRBJ2-3	15	TRBD2	TRBV2	many	TGTGCCAGCAGTGTACTAGCGGGGATGAGAGATACGCAGTATTTT	CASSVLAGMRDTQYF
TRBJ2-3	18	TRBD2	TRBV7-8	many	TGTGCCAGCAGCCCTCTAGCGGGGGCGACCCAGGGAACAGATACGCAGTATTTT	CASSPLAGATQGTDTQYF
TRBJ2-1	15	.	TRBV5-1	once	TGCGCCAGCAGCTCGACGGGACTCTTATACAATGAGCAGTTCTTC	CASSSTGLLYNEQFF
TRBJ2-3	14	TRBD2	TRBV7-9	few	TGTGCCAGCAGCCCTAGCGGGGGAGGGGATACGCAGTATTTT	CASSPSGGGDTQYF
TRBJ2-1	14	TRBD2	TRBV20-1	many	TGCAGTGCTACTAGCGGAGTCTCCTACAATGAGCAGTTCTTC	CSATSGVSYNEQFF
TRBJ2-2	14	TRBD2	TRBV19	many	TGTGCCAGTAGTATAAACCGGGGGGCCGGGGAGCTGTTTTTT	CASSINRGAGELFF
TRBJ1-1	15	TRBD1	TRBV5-1	.	TGCGCCAGCAGGGGGGGCGGGACAGCGGGTACTGAAGCTTTATTT	CASRGGGTAGTEALF
TRBJ1-2	16	.	TRBV5-1	many	TGCGCCAGCAGCCCTAGGTGGGGGGATTCTAACTATGGCTACACCTTC	CASSPRWGDSNYGYTF